A single sample gave rise to the 10 T cell receptor beta chains below, sequenced in a study of neurological immune-mediated disorders. TCRdb ran MiXCR on the 5' RACE reads and lists one entry per CDR3 protein. The sample holds more than 75,000 distinct CDR3 sequences; about 5.5% are singletons and the top ten take roughly 2.4%. Sequencing input: PBMCs. These receptors came from a woman aged 30 to 39 with multiple sclerosis.

This clonotype was detected only a few times. The genes are TRBV10-3 and TRBJ2-6; D is undetermined. Germline CDR1 is ENHRY and CDR2 is SYGVKD. The CDR3 contains 12 residues. V dropped 6 bases and J dropped 13 bases, with 13 bases sitting between them. In DNA form, the CDR3 reads TGTGCCATCAGGGCCACCCTCGGGGTCCTGACTTTC. It yields the protein CAIRATLGVLTF.

This clonotype was counted a few times. The J gene is TRBJ2-1, the V gene TRBV6-2 or TRBV6-3; TRBD1 matches 9 bases. V gave up 0 bases and J gave up 5 bases; unmatched junction bases: 5. This CDR3 is 16 amino acids long. Germline CDR1 reads MNHEY; CDR2 reads SVGEGT. This CDR3 reads CASSYSKDRGHNEQFF. The CDR3, as DNA: TGTGCCAGCAGTTACTCGAAGGACAGGGGACACAATGAGCAGTTCTTC.

The chain recombines TRBV6-6 with TRBJ2-1, with D possibly being TRBD2 (5 bases). The CDR3 runs 14 residues. Germline V gives CDR1 MNHNY, CDR2 SVGAGI (reference sequence). Between the trimmed V and J ends, which lost 2 bases and 10 bases, there was a span of 15 bases. The CDR3 spells CASSYPGGLREQFF. In DNA, the CDR3 is TGTGCCAGCAGTTACCCTGGCGGGTTGAGGGAGCAGTTCTTC.

This clonotype was seen ten or more times. This sequence joins TRBV12-3 or TRBV12-4 and TRBJ2-7; D not resolved. V lost 6 bases and J lost 2, with 8 bases in between. The CDR3 totals 12 residues. The CDR3 sequence is CASSPMAYEQYF. DNA for the CDR3: TGTGCCAGCAGCCCGATGGCCTACGAGCAGTACTTC.

This clonotype was seen repeatedly, ten times or more. The V call is TRBV20-1, the J call TRBJ2-7, with D perhaps TRBD2 (7 bases). Trimming left V 5 bases short and J 3 bases short, with 14 bases between. The CDR3 consists of 13 residues. CDR1 and CDR2 (germline): DFQATT, SNEGSKA (reference sequence). The CDR3 DNA is TGCAGTGCTTCGGGGGGCCAATTCTACGAGCAGTACTTC. This codes for CSASGGQFYEQYF.

This clonotype was seen ten or more times. The chain links TRBV5-5 to TRBJ2-7; 12 bases are shared with TRBD2. The V gene's germline CDR1 is SGHKS and CDR2 YYEKEE (reference sequence). The CDR3 is made up of 14 amino acids. Trimming removed 6 bases from V and 4 bases from J; junction bases left unmatched: 5. The CDR3: CASKTSGSVYEQYF. The CDR3 DNA follows: TGTGCCAGCAAGACTAGCGGGAGTGTTTACGAGCAGTACTTC.

This clonotype was seen many times. The gene calls are TRBV20-1 and TRBJ2-1; D is perhaps TRBD2 (6 bases). The CDR3 runs to 14 residues. Germline values: CDR1 DFQATT, CDR2 SNEGSKA (reference sequence). The V end was cut by 6 bases, the J end by 10 bases, with 22 bases between. The CDR3 here is CSAILARGGMEQFF. As DNA, the CDR3 is TGCAGTGCAATTCTAGCGAGGGGCGGCATGGAGCAGTTCTTC.

This clonotype was found many times. The rearrangement links TRBV12-3 or TRBV12-4 to TRBJ1-5; D uncertain. V was cut by 7 bases and J by 4 bases, with 8 bases left in between. This CDR3 contains 12 residues. CDR3 sequence: CASTRMNQPQHF. DNA for the CDR3: TGTGCCAGCACTAGAATGAATCAGCCCCAGCATTTT.

The sample holds many counts of this clonotype. This chain joins TRBV6-5 and TRBJ2-7; TRBD1 might be the D (5 bases). This CDR3 has 13 amino acids. Germline V gives CDR1 MNHEY, CDR2 SVGAGI. Trimming shortened V by 11 bases and J by 6 bases, and 20 bases separated the two germline ends. The CDR3 coding sequence is TGTGCCGGAAGGACCAGGGAAGGCAGCGAGCAGTACGTC. Protein: CAGRTREGSEQYV.

At least ten counts were recorded for this clonotype. The chain is built from TRBV14 and TRBJ1-2; maybe TRBD1 (5 bases). V lost 1 base, J lost 7 bases, and 10 bases lay in between. The V gene's germline CDR1 is SGHDN and CDR2 FVKESK. The CDR3 has 13 amino acids. CDR3 bases: TGTGCCAGCAGCCAAGTCCAGGGCGGTGGCTACACCTTC. Encoded protein: CASSQVQGGGYTF.